This T cell receptor beta chain was captured in a study of T cells in Graves' hyperthyroidism and ophthalmopathy (dated by TCRdb to about 2019). Regarding the study in general: To identify distinguishing TCR V-J signatures, a discovery cohort of some 100 patients was used, comprising approximately 40 with Graves' ophthalmopathy and roughly 60 with stable Graves' hyperthyroidism. An independent validation cohort of about 20 hyperthyroidism patients and 17 patients who later progressed to ophthalmopathy tested prospective prediction of ophthalmopathy. The roughly 94 discovery patients were randomly split 7:3 into training and test sets. Thyroid tissue and blood T-cell repertoires from more than five Graves' hyperthyroidism patients were also compared in the study. Once sampling was done, hyperthyroidism patients were given methimazole at a starting dose of 30 mg daily, whereas ophthalmopathy patients were given high-dose intravenous methylprednisolone. The paper reports TCR Vbeta CDR3 sequencing of over 120 peripheral blood samples: 40 to 45 ophthalmopathy, roughly 74 hyperthyroidism and around 17 progressor patients. Findings and caveats that apply to the study as a whole: Most expanded thyroid clonotypes (frequency above 0.001) were also detected in blood, a finding suggesting that blood repertoires may reflect thyroid immune responses. Sample size was not statistically predetermined, and blinding of investigators to group allocation was not performed. In validation, progression to ophthalmopathy was predicted by the model with more than 65% sensitivity and about 72% specificity, a median of roughly 6 months before onset. In cross-validation, a model built on a 13 V-J signature told ophthalmopathy apart from stable hyperthyroidism with 85% to 90% sensitivity and approximately 84% specificity, and in testing the same model reached 80%/75%.

The germline V gene encodes CDR1 MNHNS and CDR2 SASEGT. The CDR3 goes from the cysteine to the phenylalanine over 17 residues. Only the CDR3 portion is preserved as DNA: 51 bases, with reading frame beginning at the first base. Concerning this clonotype itself: It has no known antigen specificity. It may be a read error: a sequence one base away is much more abundant.

Any patient with an uncontrolled infection, another autoimmune disease, pregnancy or lactation was excluded. Diagnoses were established on the basis of clinical symptoms, serum thyroxine and TRAb, thyroid ultrasound, and orbital computed tomography. Total RNA was extracted with Trizol reagent, and quality was checked on an Agilent 2100 Bioanalyzer. TCR beta CDR3 regions were amplified from RNA transcripts. For the first round of RT-PCR on the TCR CDR3, the HTBI primer set was used together with the Qiagen OneStep RT-PCR kit. Libraries were constructed in a second round of multiplex PCR, after which size selection and purification were performed. Sequencing of the libraries was done on an Illumina HiSeq2000 using paired-end 100 bp reads. The paper's processing steps were these. SOAPnuke was used to process the raw data, throwing out any read that contained adapters or uncalled bases, had a mean Phred below 15, or lacked an exact constant-primer or identifier match. High-quality paired reads were merged with COPE v1.2.5, and unique nucleotide sequences were defined as clonotypes. MiTCR v1.1 was used to align the clonotypes against IMGT TRBV, TRBD and TRBJ reference segments. Only V-J combinations with frequency above 0.0001, covering roughly 99% of repertoires, were analysed. The TCS score was defined as the ratio of F50 (clonal expansion) to E x V (chaos), calculated using BLOSUM62-based TCRdist between CDR3 peptides within each V-J. Welch's t-statistics and random forest reduced 514 V-J features to 10 to 15, which were used in a naive Bayes classifier (R e1071). The Morisita-Horn index was used to measure how similar the thyroid and blood repertoires were. TCRdb handled the public reads itself, with Q25 trimming in fastp and clone calling in MiXCR, and kept productive beta chains. Entries that share a CDR3 protein sequence are merged under the most common genes and DNA. The V and J calls and clone size are TCRdb's, not the authors'. Within this sample are 660,000 or so distinct CDR3 sequences, with nearly 45% of them counted one time only. Under 8% of the sample is in the top ten clones.

The clonotype originates from an adult man with Graves' disease, either hyperthyroidism or ophthalmopathy (not recorded which). The chain employs TRBV6-1 and TRBJ2-6, and 8 junction bases match TRBD1. The material sequenced was peripheral blood or thyroid tissue (not recorded which). Here is the DNA: TGTGCCAGCAGTGCGAAACAGGGGGGATCTGAGGCCAACGTCCTGACTTTC. Translated, it reads CASSAKQGGSEANVLTF.